These T cell receptor beta chains were read from a single sample in a study of cytomegalovirus exposure and HLA in healthy donors. Repertoires were generated with immunoSEQ multiplex PCR, while TCRdb's copy carries only in-frame clones and drops some. The sample gives approximately 89,000 clones, less than 65% of which show up once; 4.5% to 7% is in the top ten. The specimen was PBMCs. These receptors were collected from a woman under 40 in good health and CMV-seropositive. CDR3s include the opening cysteine and the closing phenylalanine or tryptophan. The D gene is left open where the match is weak. Only some rows state a clone size, as once, few, many or a class for expanded clones.

J	D	size	V	CDR3	DNA
TRBJ2-2	.	.	TRBV4-3	CASSQVSGSGELFF	TGCGCCAGCAGCCAAGTGTCAGGGTCCGGGGAGCTGTTTTTT
TRBJ2-7	TRBD1	few	TRBV28	CASSSGTASSYEQYF	TGTGCCAGCAGTTCCGGGACAGCAAGCTCCTACGAGCAGTACTTC
TRBJ2-5	TRBD2	.	TRBV5-4	CASSYHVPGTSGGRETQYF	TGTGCCAGCAGCTACCACGTACCAGGGACTAGCGGGGGGCGGGAGACCCAGTACTTC
TRBJ2-1	.	.	TRBV29-1	CSVEDGGGYEQFF	TGCAGCGTTGAAGATGGCGGGGGCTATGAGCAGTTCTTC
TRBJ1-2	TRBD1	once	TRBV7-3	CASSPTGQGNYGYTF	TGTGCCAGCAGCCCAACCGGACAGGGAAACTATGGCTACACCTTC
TRBJ1-1	TRBD1	.	TRBV19	CASSMGQPNTEAFF	TGTGCCAGTAGTATGGGACAGCCGAACACTGAAGCTTTCTTT
TRBJ1-2	.	.	TRBV11-3	CASSLDITGIGYTF	TGTGCCAGCAGCTTAGATATTACGGGGATTGGCTACACCTTC
TRBJ1-2	.	few	TRBV7-9	CASSSRGSVLNYGYTF	TGTGCCAGCAGCTCTAGGGGTTCCGTGCTTAACTATGGCTACACCTTC
TRBJ1-4	.	.	TRBV6-5	CASSYSTTGYEKLFF	TGTGCCAGCAGTTACTCGACCACAGGTTATGAAAAACTGTTTTTT
TRBJ1-6	TRBD1	.	TRBV5-1	CASSLALGQNNSPLHF	TGCGCCAGCAGCTTGGCCTTGGGACAGAATAATTCACCCCTCCACTTT
TRBJ1-2	.	.	TRBV11-2	CASSHGHQRGYTF	TGTGCCAGCAGCCATGGACATCAGAGGGGCTACACCTTC
TRBJ1-4	TRBD1	.	TRBV29-1	CSVEEGTGAEKLFF	TGCAGCGTTGAAGAAGGGACAGGGGCTGAAAAACTGTTTTTT
TRBJ2-5	TRBD2	.	TRBV5-1	CASSPSGGGEETQYF	TGCGCCAGCAGCCCTAGCGGGGGGGGCGAAGAGACCCAGTACTTC
TRBJ2-1	TRBD2	.	TRBV5-4	CASSLSLAGGPKEFF	TGTGCCAGCAGCTTATCACTAGCGGGGGGGCCGAAGGAATTCTTC
TRBJ2-7	.	once	TRBV7-8	CASSFRLNPYEQYF	TGTGCCAGCAGCTTTCGCCTAAATCCCTACGAGCAGTACTTC
TRBJ2-2	.	.	TRBV7-9	CASSRNLQGRGELFF	TGTGCCAGCAGCCGCAACCTACAGGGAAGGGGGGAGCTGTTTTTT
TRBJ1-2	.	.	TRBV5-6	CASSSTSTGVYGYTF	TGTGCCAGCAGCTCGACCTCGACAGGAGTCTATGGCTACACCTTC
TRBJ2-7	.	few	TRBV11-2	CASSLDPQGTYEQYF	TGTGCCAGCAGCTTAGATCCCCAGGGAACCTACGAGCAGTACTTC
TRBJ1-4	.	few	TRBV2	CASRAGPANEKLFF	TGTGCCAGCAGAGCGGGACCTGCTAATGAAAAACTGTTTTTT
TRBJ2-2	.	.	TRBV12-5	CASGLEKGSGELFF	TGTGCTAGTGGTTTGGAGAAAGGGAGCGGGGAGCTGTTTTTT
TRBJ1-5	.	.	TRBV6-1	CASRGTLILNQPQHF	TGTGCCAGCAGGGGGACACTAATCCTCAATCAGCCCCAGCATTTT
TRBJ2-7	TRBD1	.	TRBV2	CASGGQGAVVHF	TGTGCCAGCGGGGGGCAGGGGGCTGTGGTGCACTTC
TRBJ2-1	.	.	TRBV5-8	CASSLRGTGYNEQFF	TGTGCCAGCAGCTTGCGGGGAACGGGCTACAATGAGCAGTTCTTC
TRBJ1-1	TRBD1	.	TRBV15	CATSRDRGVSNTEAFF	TGTGCCACCAGCAGAGACAGGGGGGTTTCGAACACTGAAGCTTTCTTT
TRBJ2-3	TRBD2	few	TRBV19	CASTLGGTSGTSLDTQYF	TGTGCCAGTACCCTGGGGGGGACTAGCGGGACCAGCCTGGATACGCAGTATTTT
TRBJ1-4	TRBD1	.	TRBV15	CATSRGSGTGDEKLFF	TGTGCCACCAGCAGAGGAAGCGGGACAGGCGATGAAAAACTGTTTTTT
TRBJ1-2	TRBD1	.	TRBV15	CATSREDRSCGYTF	TGTGCCACCAGCAGAGAGGACAGGTCTTGCGGCTACACCTTC
TRBJ2-7	TRBD1	.	TRBV6-1	CASSYHRGTYEQYF	TGTGCCAGCAGTTATCACAGGGGGACCTACGAGCAGTACTTC
TRBJ2-5	TRBD1	few	TRBV7-9	CASSPIRDRGLGETQYF	TGTGCCAGCAGCCCAATCCGGGACAGGGGGCTTGGGGAGACCCAGTACTTC
TRBJ2-1	.	few	TRBV5-1	CASSWGPDNNEQFF	TGCGCCAGCAGCTGGGGGCCTGACAACAATGAGCAGTTCTTC
TRBJ2-7	.	.	TRBV6-1	CASSFKENYEQYF	TGTGCCAGCAGTTTCAAGGAGAATTACGAGCAGTACTTC
TRBJ1-1	.	.	TRBV19	CASQTVMNTEAFF	TGTGCCAGCCAAACAGTGATGAACACTGAAGCTTTCTTT